The present entry profiles one T cell receptor beta chain with its context. Its target is unknown. A read error is possible here, since a much larger clone lies one base away. The entry originates in a study of post-analysis software for immune sequencing data. Study summary: Multiple sclerosis in the patients followed relapsing-remitting, secondary progressive and progressive-relapsing courses.

Regarding the study as a whole: Significantly lower normalized Chao1 diversity was seen in multiple sclerosis patients than in controls. By F measure, samples from a shared preparation batch strongly co-clustered. Roughly 5 TRBV segments occurring more often in patients than controls included TRBV5-6, TRBV5-1 and TRBV20-1.

Unique molecular identifiers were present in the TCR beta cDNA libraries. A population of about 0.95 to 10 million T cells gave rise to roughly 0.5 million cDNA molecules. TCRdb used MiXCR to reprocess the PCR reads, holding one entry per CDR3 protein. Altogether about 180,000 distinct CDR3 sequences are present, approximately 28% being singletons, with the ten largest covering approximately 1.4%. This CDR3 spans 15 amino acids. The chain uses TRBV12-3 or TRBV12-4 and TRBJ2-3; weak D call: TRBD1 (6 bases). This TCR was recovered from a girl between 5 and 17 years old with multiple sclerosis. The sequencing sample was made of blood. The CDR3 nucleotides are TGTGCCAGCAGTCCCAACAGGGTTGGCACAGATGCGCAGTATTTT. Its protein product is CASSPNRVGTDAQYF.